The 12 T cell receptor beta chains in this list originate from one sample, sequenced in a study of cytomegalovirus exposure and HLA in healthy donors. The PCR employed 60 Vbeta primers together with 13 Jbeta primers. Profiling relied on immunoSEQ multiplex PCR, and the TCRdb table lists in-frame clones only, not all of them. This table has approximately 190,000 clones, roughly 90% appearing once. Sequencing used PBMCs. Every receptor here comes from a boy under 10 years old in good health and CMV-seronegative.

The chain couples TRBV2 to TRBJ2-7; D is ambiguous. The CDR3 runs to 14 residues. V gave up 3 bases and J gave up 3 bases, with 12 bases separating them. Per germline, CDR1 SNHLY and CDR2 FYNNEI. The CDR3 DNA reads as TGTGCCAGCAGTGAGCGACATAGTCGCTACGAGCAGTACTTC. It is translated as CASSERHSRYEQYF.

This clone has just a few counts. The genes are TRBV4-1 and TRBJ1-4; tentatively, D is TRBD1 (6 bases). V gave up 1 base and J gave up 4 bases, with 10 bases separating them. The CDR3 contains 15 residues. Looked up from germline, CDR1 is MGHRA and CDR2 is YSYEKL. The CDR3 spells CASSQVRTVNEKLFF. The CDR3 DNA reads TGCGCCAGCAGCCAAGTAAGGACAGTTAATGAAAAACTGTTTTTT.

V and J are TRBV6-1 and TRBJ2-5; weak D call: TRBD2 (5 bases). The CDR3 has 14 amino acids. Trimming took off 5 bases at V and 4 bases at J, with 14 bases between the two ends. In germline, CDR1 is MNHNS, CDR2 SASEGT. The CDR3 region has the DNA TGTGCCAGCAGTCCCCGGGTAGGGAGAGAGACCCAGTACTTC. Residues: CASSPRVGRETQYF.

The chain employs TRBV19 and TRBJ1-5; no firm D call. Trimming took off 1 base at V and 6 bases at J, with 7 bases between the two ends. The CDR3 loop spans 13 amino acids. From germline, CDR1 is LNHDA and CDR2 SQIVND (reference sequence). The CDR3 spells CASSIGLAQPQHF. CDR3 coding DNA: TGTGCCAGTAGTATAGGCTTAGCTCAGCCCCAGCATTTT.

The gene calls are TRBV5-6 and TRBJ2-6; D remains ambiguous. Germline assignment: CDR1 SGHDT and CDR2 YYEEEE. The CDR3 covers 16 residues. The V end was cut by 0 bases, the J end by 1 base, with 8 bases between. This CDR3 is CASSLAGGSGANVLTF. CDR3 bases: TGTGCCAGCAGCTTGGCGGGTGGGTCTGGGGCCAACGTCCTGACTTTC.

The chain uses TRBV7-6 and TRBJ2-1, with unresolved D. The germline V and J ends were trimmed by 4 bases and 1 base, with 11 bases remaining between them. The V gene's germline CDR1 is SGHVS and CDR2 FNYEAQ. The CDR3 spans 15 residues. This CDR3 reads CASSWAANSYNEQFF. CDR3 coding DNA: TGTGCCAGCAGCTGGGCTGCGAATTCCTACAATGAGCAGTTCTTC.

V usage is TRBV11-1 and J usage is TRBJ2-7, with 11 positions matching TRBD1. The V gene end was trimmed by 4 bases and the J gene end by 5 bases; junction bases not matched to a gene: 4. CDR3 length: 14 amino acids. Germline assignment: CDR1 SGHAT and CDR2 FQDESV (reference sequence). Here the CDR3 reads CASSSRTGGDEQYF. CDR3 DNA sequence: TGTGCCAGCAGCTCCCGGACAGGGGGCGACGAGCAGTACTTC. Combining the CDR3 with reference TRBV11-1 and TRBJ2-7 gives the whole variable domain EAEVAQSPRYKITEKSQAVAFWCDPISGHATLYWYRQILGQGPELLVQFQDESVVDDSQLPKDRFSAERLKGVDSTLKIQPAELGDSAMYLCASSSRTGGDEQYFGPGTRLTVT.

The chain has TRBV10-2 and TRBJ2-1; 9 bases line up with TRBD2. The germline V gene encodes CDR1 WSHSY and CDR2 SAAADI. V was clipped by 4 bases and J by 4 bases; unmatched bases: 5. The CDR3 length is 15 residues. CDR3 sequence: CASSGGGGVYNEQFF. The DNA of the CDR3 is TGCGCCAGCAGTGGGGGCGGGGGGGTTTACAATGAGCAGTTCTTC.

The V call is TRBV6-6, the J call TRBJ2-1; 8 bases are shared with TRBD2. The CDR3 is 15 amino acids. Germline V gene sequence: CDR1 MNHNY, CDR2 SVGAGI (reference sequence). V shed 5 bases and J 4 bases; nucleotides not matched to a gene: 7. The CDR3 here is CASSDLSGNYNEQFF. The CDR3 DNA reads TGTGCCAGCAGTGACCTTAGCGGGAATTACAATGAGCAGTTCTTC.

The chain employs TRBV30 and TRBJ2-7, with unresolved D. The ends were cut back, 0 bases at V and 4 bases at J, with 16 bases in the middle. Per the germline V gene, CDR1 is GTSNPN and CDR2 is SVGIG (reference sequence). CDR3 size: 15 residues. The CDR3 reads CAWSVSAAPNYEQYF. In DNA, the CDR3 is TGTGCCTGGAGTGTATCGGCGGCCCCGAATTACGAGCAGTACTTC.

The rearrangement joins TRBV25-1 to TRBJ2-3; 7 bases line up with TRBD1. Germline CDR1 and CDR2: MGHDK and SYGVNS. V shed 7 bases and J 2 bases; nucleotides not matched to a gene: 9. The CDR3 totals 15 residues. The CDR3 DNA follows: TGTGCCAGCAACAGCTGGGGACAGCACACAGATACGCAGTATTTT. Amino acids: CASNSWGQHTDTQYF.

Only a few counts were recorded for this clone. The chain joins TRBV5-1 to TRBJ2-5; D call uncertain. Trimming pared 4 bases from V and 1 base from J, leaving 8 bases between. The CDR3 runs 13 residues. The germline V gene has CDR1 SGHRS and CDR2 YFSETQ. CDR3 amino acids: CASSPPGQETQYF. The CDR3, as DNA: TGCGCCAGCAGCCCGCCGGGCCAAGAGACCCAGTACTTC.